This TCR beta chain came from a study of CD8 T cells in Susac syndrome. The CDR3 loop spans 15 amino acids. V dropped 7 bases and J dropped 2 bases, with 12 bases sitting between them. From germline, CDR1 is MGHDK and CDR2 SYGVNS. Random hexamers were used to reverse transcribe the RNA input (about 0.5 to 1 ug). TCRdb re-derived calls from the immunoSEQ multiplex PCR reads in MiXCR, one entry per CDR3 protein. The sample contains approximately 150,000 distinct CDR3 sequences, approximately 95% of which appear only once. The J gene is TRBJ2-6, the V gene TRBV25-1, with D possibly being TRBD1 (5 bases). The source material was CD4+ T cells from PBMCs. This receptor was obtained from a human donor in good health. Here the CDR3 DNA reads TGTGCCAGCATCCCGGACATTCCTGGGGCCAACGTCCTGACTTTC. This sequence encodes CASIPDIPGANVLTF.